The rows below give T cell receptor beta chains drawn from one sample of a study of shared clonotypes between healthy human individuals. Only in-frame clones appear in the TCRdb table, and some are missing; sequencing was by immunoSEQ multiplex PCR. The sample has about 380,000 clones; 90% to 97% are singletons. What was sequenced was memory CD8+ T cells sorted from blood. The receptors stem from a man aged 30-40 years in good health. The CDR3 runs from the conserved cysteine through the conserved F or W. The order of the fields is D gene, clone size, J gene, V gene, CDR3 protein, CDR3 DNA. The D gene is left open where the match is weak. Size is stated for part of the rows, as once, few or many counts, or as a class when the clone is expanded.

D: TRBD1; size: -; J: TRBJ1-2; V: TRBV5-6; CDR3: CASSLAGGYLGTF; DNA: TGTGCCAGCAGCTTGGCAGGGGGGTACCTGGGCACCTTC
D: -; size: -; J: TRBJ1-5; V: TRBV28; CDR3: CASSNQPQHF; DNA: TGTGCCAGCAGCAATCAGCCCCAGCATTTT
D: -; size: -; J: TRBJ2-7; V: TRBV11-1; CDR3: CASSSQAGLSYEQYF; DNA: TGTGCCAGCAGCTCTCAAGCGGGCCTCTCCTACGAGCAGTACTTC
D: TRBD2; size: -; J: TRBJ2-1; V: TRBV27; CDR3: CASSAPGLAVMNEQFF; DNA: TGTGCCAGCAGTGCGCCGGGACTAGCGGTTATGAATGAGCAGTTCTTC
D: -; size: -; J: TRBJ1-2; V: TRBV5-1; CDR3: CASSLSSGYSGGYTF; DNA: TGCGCCAGCAGCTTATCATCGGGATATAGTGGCGGCTACACCTTC
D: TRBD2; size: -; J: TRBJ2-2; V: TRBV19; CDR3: CASSILAGDTGELFF; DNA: TGTGCCAGTAGTATCCTAGCGGGAGACACCGGGGAGCTGTTTTTT
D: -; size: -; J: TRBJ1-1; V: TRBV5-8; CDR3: CASSLYRATEAFF; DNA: TGTGCCAGCAGCTTGTATAGGGCCACTGAAGCTTTCTTT
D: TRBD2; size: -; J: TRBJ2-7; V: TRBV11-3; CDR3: CASSPSGNSYEQYF; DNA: TGTGCCAGCAGCCCGAGCGGGAACTCCTACGAGCAGTACTTC
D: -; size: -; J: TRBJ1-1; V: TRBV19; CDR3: CASSNRVNTEAFF; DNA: TGTGCCAGTAGTAACAGGGTGAACACTGAAGCTTTCTTT
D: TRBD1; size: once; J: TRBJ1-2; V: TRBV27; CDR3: CASSSPDRGRDGYTF; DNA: TGTGCCAGCAGTTCCCCGGACAGGGGGCGCGACGGCTACACCTTC
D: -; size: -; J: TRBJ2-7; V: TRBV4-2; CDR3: CASSQDGGVDEQYF; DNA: TGTGCCAGCAGCCAAGATGGCGGAGTAGACGAGCAGTACTTC
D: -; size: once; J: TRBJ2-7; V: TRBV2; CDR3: CASSGTYEQYF; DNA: TGTGCCAGCAGTGGTACCTACGAGCAGTACTTC
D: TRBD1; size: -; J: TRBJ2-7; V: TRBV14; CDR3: CASSEGQGGYYEQYF; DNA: TGTGCCAGCAGCGAAGGACAGGGTGGGTACTACGAGCAGTACTTC
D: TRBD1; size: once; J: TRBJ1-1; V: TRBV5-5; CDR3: CASSQSDREAFF; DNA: TGTGCCAGCAGCCAATCGGACAGGGAAGCTTTCTTT
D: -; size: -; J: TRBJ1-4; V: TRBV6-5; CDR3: CASRNSPATNEKLFF; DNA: TGTGCCAGCAGGAACAGTCCGGCAACTAATGAAAAACTGTTTTTT
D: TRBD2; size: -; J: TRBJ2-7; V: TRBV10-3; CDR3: CAIRTSGSDEQYF; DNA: TGTGCCATCAGGACAAGCGGGAGTGACGAGCAGTACTTC